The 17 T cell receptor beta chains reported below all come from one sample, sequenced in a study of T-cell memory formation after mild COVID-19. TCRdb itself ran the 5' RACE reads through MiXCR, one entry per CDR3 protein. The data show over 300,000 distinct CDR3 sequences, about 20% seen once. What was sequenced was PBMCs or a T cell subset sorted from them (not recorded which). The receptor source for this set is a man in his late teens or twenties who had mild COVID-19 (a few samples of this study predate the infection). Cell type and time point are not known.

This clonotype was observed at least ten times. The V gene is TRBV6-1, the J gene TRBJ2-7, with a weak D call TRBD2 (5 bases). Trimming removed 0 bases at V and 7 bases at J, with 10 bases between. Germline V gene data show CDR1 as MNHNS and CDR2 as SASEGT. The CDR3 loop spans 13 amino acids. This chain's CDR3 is CASSEARPGEQYV. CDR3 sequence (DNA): TGTGCCAGCAGTGAAGCCCGACCGGGGGAGCAGTACGTC.

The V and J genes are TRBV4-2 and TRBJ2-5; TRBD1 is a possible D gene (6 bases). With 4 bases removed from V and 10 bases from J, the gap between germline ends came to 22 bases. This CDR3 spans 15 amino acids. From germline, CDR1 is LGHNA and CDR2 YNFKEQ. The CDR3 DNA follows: TGTGCCAGCAGCCCGCGGTCGGTGGGGGCGGGCGACCAGTACTTC. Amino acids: CASSPRSVGAGDQYF.

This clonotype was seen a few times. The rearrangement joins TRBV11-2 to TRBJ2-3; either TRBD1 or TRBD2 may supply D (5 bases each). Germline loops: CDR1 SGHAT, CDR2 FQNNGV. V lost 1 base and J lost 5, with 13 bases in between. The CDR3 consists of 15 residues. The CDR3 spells CASSLGLGGRDTQYF. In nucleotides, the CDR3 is TGTGCCAGCAGCTTAGGTCTTGGGGGACGAGATACGCAGTATTTT.

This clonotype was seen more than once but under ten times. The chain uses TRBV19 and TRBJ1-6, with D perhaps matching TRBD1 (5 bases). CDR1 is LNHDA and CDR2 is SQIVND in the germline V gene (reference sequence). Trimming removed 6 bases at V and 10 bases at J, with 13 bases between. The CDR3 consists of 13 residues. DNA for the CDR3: TGTGCCAGTAGGGACACAAGCCGGTCACCCCTCCACTTT. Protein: CASRDTSRSPLHF.

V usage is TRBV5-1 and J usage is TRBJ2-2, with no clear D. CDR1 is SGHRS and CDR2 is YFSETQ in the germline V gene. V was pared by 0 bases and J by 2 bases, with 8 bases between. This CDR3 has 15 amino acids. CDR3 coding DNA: TGCGCCAGCAGCTTGGAAGGGAAAAACACCGGGGAGCTGTTTTTT. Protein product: CASSLEGKNTGELFF.

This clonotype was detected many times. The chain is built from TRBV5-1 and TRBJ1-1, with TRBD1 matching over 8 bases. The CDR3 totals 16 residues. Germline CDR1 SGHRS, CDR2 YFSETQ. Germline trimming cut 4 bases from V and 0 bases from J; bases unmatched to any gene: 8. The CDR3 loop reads CASSDGTGLMNTEAFF. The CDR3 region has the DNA TGCGCCAGCAGCGACGGGACAGGTCTCATGAACACTGAAGCTTTCTTT. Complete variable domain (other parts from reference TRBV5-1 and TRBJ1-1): KAGVTQTPRYLIKTRGQQVTLSCSPISGHRSVSWYQQTPGQGLQFLFEYFSETQRNKGNFPGRFSGRQFSNSRSEMNVSTLELGDSALYLCASSDGTGLMNTEAFFGQGTRLTVV.

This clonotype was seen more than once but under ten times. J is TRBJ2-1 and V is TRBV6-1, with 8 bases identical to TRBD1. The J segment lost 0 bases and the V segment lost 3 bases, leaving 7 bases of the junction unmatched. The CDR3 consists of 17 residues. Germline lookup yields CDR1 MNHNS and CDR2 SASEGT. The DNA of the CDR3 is TGTGCCAGCAGTGAGGACAGGGCCCGAAGCTCCTACAATGAGCAGTTCTTC. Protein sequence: CASSEDRARSSYNEQFF.

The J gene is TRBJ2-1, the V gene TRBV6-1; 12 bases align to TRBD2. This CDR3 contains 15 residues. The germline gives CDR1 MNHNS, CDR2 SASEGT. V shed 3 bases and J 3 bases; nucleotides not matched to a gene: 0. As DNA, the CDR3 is TGTGCCAGCAGTGAGACTAGCGGGGGCTACAATGAGCAGTTCTTC. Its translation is CASSETSGGYNEQFF.

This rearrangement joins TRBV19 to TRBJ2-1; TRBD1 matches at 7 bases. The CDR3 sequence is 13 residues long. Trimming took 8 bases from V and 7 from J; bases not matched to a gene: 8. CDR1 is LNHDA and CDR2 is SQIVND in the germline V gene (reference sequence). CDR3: CASQGDGKNEQFF. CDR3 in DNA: TGTGCCAGTCAGGGGGACGGAAAGAATGAGCAGTTCTTC.

DNA for the CDR3: TGCGCCAGCAGCCAAGACACAAGGAACACTGAAGCTTTCTTT. It is translated as CASSQDTRNTEAFF. The chain joins TRBV4-1 to TRBJ1-1; no firm D call. Between the trimmed V and J ends, which lost 0 bases and 1 base, there was a span of 6 bases. In germline, CDR1 is MGHRA, CDR2 YSYEKL. CDR3 size: 14 residues.

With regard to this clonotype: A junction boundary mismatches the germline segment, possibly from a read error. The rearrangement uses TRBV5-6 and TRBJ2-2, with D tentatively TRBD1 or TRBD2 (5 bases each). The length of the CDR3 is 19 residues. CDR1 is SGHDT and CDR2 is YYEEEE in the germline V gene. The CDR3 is CASSLDYRTYRGATGELSF. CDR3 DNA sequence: TGTGCCAGCAGCTTGGATTACAGGACCTACCGGGGCGCCACCGGGGAGCTGTCTTTT.

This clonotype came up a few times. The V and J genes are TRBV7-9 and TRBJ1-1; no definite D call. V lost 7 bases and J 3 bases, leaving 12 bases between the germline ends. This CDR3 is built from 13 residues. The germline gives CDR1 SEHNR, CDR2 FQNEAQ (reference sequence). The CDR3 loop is CASTPFVDTEAFF. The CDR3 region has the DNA TGTGCCAGCACCCCTTTTGTAGACACTGAAGCTTTCTTT.

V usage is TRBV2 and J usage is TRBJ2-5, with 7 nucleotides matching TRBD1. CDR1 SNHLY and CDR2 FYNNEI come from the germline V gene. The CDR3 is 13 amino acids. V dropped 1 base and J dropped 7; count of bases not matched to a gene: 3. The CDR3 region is CASSEGGQPTQYF. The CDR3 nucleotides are TGTGCCAGCAGTGAAGGGGGACAGCCGACCCAGTACTTC.

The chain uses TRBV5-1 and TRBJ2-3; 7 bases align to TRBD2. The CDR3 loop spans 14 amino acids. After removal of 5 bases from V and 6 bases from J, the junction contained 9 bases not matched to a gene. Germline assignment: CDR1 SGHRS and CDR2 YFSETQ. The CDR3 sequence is CASSQRGGSDTQYF. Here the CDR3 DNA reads TGCGCCAGCAGTCAGCGGGGAGGTTCCGATACGCAGTATTTT.

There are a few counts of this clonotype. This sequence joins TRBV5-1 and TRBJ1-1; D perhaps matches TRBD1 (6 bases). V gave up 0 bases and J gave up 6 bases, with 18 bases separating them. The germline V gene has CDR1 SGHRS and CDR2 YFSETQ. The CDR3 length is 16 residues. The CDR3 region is CASSLAQGGPQAEAFF. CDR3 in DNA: TGCGCCAGCAGCTTGGCACAGGGTGGTCCCCAAGCTGAAGCTTTCTTT.

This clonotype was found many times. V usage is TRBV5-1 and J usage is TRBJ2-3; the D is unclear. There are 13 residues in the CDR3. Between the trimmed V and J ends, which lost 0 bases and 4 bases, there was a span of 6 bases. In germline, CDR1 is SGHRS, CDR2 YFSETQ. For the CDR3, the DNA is TGCGCCAGCAGCTTGGCATCAGCAGATACGCAGTATTTT. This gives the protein CASSLASADTQYF.

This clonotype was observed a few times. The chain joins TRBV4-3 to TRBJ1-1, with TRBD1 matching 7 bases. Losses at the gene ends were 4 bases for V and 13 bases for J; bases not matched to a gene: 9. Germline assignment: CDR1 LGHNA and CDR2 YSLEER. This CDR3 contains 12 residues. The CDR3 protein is CASSRGTGEDFF. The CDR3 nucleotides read TGCGCCAGCAGCCGAGGAACAGGGGAGGATTTCTTT.